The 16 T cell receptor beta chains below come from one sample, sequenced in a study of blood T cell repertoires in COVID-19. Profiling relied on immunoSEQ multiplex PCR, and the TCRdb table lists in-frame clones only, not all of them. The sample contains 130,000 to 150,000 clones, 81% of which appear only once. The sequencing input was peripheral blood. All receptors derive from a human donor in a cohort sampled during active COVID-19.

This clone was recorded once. The CDR3: CASSLGGRQSDYQRIEKLFF. The CDR3 DNA reads TGTGCCAGCAGTCTAGGGGGCCGACAGAGTGACTACCAACGGATTGAAAAACTGTTTTTT. V gene TRBV28 combines with J gene TRBJ1-4, with 7 bases identical to TRBD1. CDR1 is MDHEN, CDR2 SYDVKM, per germline. The V gene end was trimmed by 5 bases and the J gene end by 7 bases; junction bases not matched to a gene: 25. The CDR3 is made up of 20 amino acids.

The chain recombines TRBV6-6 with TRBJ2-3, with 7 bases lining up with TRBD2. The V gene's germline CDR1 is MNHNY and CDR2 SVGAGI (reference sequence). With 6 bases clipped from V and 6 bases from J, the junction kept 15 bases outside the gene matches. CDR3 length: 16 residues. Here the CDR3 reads CASRKKRESVSDTQYF. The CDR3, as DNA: TGTGCCAGCAGGAAAAAGCGGGAATCGGTATCGGATACGCAGTATTTT.

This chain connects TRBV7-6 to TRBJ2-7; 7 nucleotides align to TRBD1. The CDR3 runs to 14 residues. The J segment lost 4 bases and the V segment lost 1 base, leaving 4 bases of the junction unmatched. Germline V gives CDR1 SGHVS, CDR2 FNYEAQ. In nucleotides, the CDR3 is TGTGCCAGCAGCTTAGAGGGGGCGGAATACGAGCAGTACTTC. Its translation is CASSLEGAEYEQYF.

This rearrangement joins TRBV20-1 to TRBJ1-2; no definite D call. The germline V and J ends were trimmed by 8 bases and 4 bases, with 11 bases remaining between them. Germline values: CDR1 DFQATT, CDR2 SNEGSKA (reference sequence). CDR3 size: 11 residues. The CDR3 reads CSPRLSYGYTF. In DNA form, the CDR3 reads TGCAGTCCCCGACTGAGCTATGGCTACACCTTC.

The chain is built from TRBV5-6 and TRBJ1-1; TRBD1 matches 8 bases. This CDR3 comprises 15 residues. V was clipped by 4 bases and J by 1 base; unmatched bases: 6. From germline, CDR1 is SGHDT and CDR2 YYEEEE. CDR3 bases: TGTGCCAGCAGCAACTGGGACAGGAGGAACACTGAAGCTTTCTTT. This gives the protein CASSNWDRRNTEAFF. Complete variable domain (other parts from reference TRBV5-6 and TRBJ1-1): DAGVTQSPTHLIKTRGQQVTLRCSPKSGHDTVSWYQQALGQGPQFIFQYYEEEERQRGNFPDRFSGHQFPNYSSELNVNALLLGDSALYLCASSNWDRRNTEAFFGQGTRLTVV.

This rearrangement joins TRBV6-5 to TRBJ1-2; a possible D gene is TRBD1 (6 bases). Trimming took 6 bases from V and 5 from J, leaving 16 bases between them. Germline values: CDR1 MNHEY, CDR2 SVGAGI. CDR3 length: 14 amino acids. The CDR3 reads CASRVPGTSYGYTF. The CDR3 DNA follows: TGTGCCAGCAGGGTCCCCGGGACATCGTATGGCTACACCTTC.

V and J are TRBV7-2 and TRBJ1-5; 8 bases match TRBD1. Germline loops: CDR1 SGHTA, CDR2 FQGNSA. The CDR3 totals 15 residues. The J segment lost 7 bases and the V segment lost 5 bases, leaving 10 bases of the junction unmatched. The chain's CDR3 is CASSTHTRQGQPQHF. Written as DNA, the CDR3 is TGTGCCAGCAGCACACACACGAGACAGGGGCAGCCCCAGCATTTT.

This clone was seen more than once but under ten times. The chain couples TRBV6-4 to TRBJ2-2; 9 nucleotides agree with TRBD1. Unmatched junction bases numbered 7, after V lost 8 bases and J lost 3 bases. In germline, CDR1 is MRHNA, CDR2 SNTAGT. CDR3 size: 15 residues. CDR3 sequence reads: CASGTGGFDTGELFF. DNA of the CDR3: TGTGCCAGCGGCACAGGGGGCTTCGACACCGGGGAGCTGTTTTTT.

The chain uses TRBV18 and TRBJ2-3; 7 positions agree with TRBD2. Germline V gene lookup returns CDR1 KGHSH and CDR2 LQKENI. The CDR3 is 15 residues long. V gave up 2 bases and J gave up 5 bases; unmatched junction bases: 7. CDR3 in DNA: TGTGCCAGCTCACCAGGACACGGCGGGGGAGATACGCAGTATTTT. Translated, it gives CASSPGHGGGDTQYF.

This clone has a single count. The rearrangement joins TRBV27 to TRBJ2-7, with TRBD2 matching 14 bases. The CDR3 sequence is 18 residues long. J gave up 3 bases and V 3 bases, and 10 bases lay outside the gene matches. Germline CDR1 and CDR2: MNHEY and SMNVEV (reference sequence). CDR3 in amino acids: CASSFRLAGGPIFYEQYF. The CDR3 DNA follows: TGTGCCAGCAGTTTCCGACTAGCGGGAGGGCCGATCTTCTACGAGCAGTACTTC.

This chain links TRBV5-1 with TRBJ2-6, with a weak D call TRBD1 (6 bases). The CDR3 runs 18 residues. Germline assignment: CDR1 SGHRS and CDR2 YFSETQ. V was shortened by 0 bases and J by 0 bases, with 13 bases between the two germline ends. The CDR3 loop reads CASSLVTGKLSGANVLTF. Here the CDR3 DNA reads TGCGCCAGCAGCTTGGTTACAGGGAAACTCTCTGGGGCCAACGTCCTGACTTTC.

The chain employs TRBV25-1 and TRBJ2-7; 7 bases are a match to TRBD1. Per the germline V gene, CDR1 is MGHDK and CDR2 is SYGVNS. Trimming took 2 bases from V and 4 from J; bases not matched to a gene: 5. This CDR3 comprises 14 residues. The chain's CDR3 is CASSEVGTAYEQYF. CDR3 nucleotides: TGTGCCAGCAGTGAAGTAGGGACAGCTTACGAGCAGTACTTC.

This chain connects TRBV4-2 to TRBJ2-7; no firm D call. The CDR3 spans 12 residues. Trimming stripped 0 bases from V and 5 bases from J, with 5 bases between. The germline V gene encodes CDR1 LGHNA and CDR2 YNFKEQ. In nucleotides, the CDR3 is TGTGCCAGCAGCCAAGAGGCGGACGAGCAGTACTTC. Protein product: CASSQEADEQYF.

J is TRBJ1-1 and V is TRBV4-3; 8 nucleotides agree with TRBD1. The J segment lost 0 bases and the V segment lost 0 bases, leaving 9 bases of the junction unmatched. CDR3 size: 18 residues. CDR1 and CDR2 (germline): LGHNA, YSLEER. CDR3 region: CASSQDWGKTGVNTEAFF. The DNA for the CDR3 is TGCGCCAGCAGCCAAGATTGGGGCAAGACAGGGGTGAACACTGAAGCTTTCTTT.

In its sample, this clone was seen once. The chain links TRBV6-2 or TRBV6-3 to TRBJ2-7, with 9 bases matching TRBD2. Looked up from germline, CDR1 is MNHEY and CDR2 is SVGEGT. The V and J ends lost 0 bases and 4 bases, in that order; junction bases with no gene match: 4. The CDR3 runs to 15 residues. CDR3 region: CASSYSAGGLYEQYF. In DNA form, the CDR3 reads TGTGCCAGCAGTTACTCGGCGGGAGGGCTGTACGAGCAGTACTTC.

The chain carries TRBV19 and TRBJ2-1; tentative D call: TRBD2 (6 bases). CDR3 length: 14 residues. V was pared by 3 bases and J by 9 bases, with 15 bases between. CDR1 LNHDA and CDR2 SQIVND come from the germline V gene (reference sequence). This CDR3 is CASSIGTGAIEQFF. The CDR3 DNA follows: TGTGCCAGTAGTATCGGAACGGGAGCGATTGAGCAGTTCTTC.